These T cell receptor beta chains were read from a single sample in a study of siplizumab effects on memory and regulatory T cells. For these receptors, no antigen is known. Sequencing was performed with immunoSEQ multiplex PCR; in TCRdb, only in-frame clones are kept and a portion is missing. The sample contains 17,000 or so clones, 35% to 55% of which appear only once. Sequences were obtained from CFSE-low (dividing) CD4+ T cells sorted from an allogeneic mixed lymphocyte reaction. These receptors were collected from a human donor in good health; the cells came from an allogeneic mixed lymphocyte reaction. CDR3s include the opening cysteine and the closing phenylalanine or tryptophan. Each record gives: clone size, V gene, D gene, J gene, CDR3 protein, CDR3 DNA. The D gene is left open where the match is weak. Rows may omit the clone size; those that give it use once, few, many or a size class.

abundance: NA
v_gene: TRBV28
d_gene: NA
j_gene: TRBJ2-7
CDR3aa: CASSLPGAGKYEQYF
CDR3nt: TGTGCCAGCAGTTTACCGGGGGCCGGAAAGTACGAGCAGTACTTC

abundance: NA
v_gene: TRBV2
d_gene: NA
j_gene: TRBJ1-2
CDR3aa: CASRGNNYGYTF
CDR3nt: TGTGCCAGCAGGGGAAATAACTATGGCTACACCTTC

abundance: NA
v_gene: TRBV5-1
d_gene: NA
j_gene: TRBJ2-1
CDR3aa: CASSLGVFAGAYNEQFF
CDR3nt: TGCGCCAGCAGCTTGGGGGTCTTTGCGGGGGCTTACAATGAGCAGTTCTTC

abundance: NA
v_gene: TRBV5-1
d_gene: NA
j_gene: TRBJ2-5
CDR3aa: CASSLGPGVRETQYF
CDR3nt: TGCGCCAGCAGCTTGGGCCCGGGGGTGAGGGAGACCCAGTACTTC

abundance: NA
v_gene: TRBV27
d_gene: NA
j_gene: TRBJ1-2
CDR3aa: CASSFRDLSGYTF
CDR3nt: TGTGCCAGCAGTTTCCGGGACCTATCCGGCTACACCTTC

abundance: NA
v_gene: TRBV28
d_gene: NA
j_gene: TRBJ1-2
CDR3aa: CASSLADGYTF
CDR3nt: TGTGCCAGCAGTTTAGCCGATGGCTACACCTTC

abundance: NA
v_gene: TRBV7-6
d_gene: NA
j_gene: TRBJ2-3
CDR3aa: CASSLEVHPDTQYF
CDR3nt: TGTGCCAGCAGCTTAGAGGTGCACCCAGATACGCAGTATTTT

abundance: medium-sized
v_gene: TRBV7-9
d_gene: TRBD2
j_gene: TRBJ2-1
CDR3aa: CASSIPLGLAGEQFF
CDR3nt: TGTGCCAGCAGCATTCCCCTGGGACTAGCGGGTGAGCAGTTCTTC

abundance: NA
v_gene: TRBV4-2
d_gene: NA
j_gene: TRBJ1-1
CDR3aa: CASSQDLRDTEAFF
CDR3nt: TGTGCCAGCAGCCAAGATTTGAGAGACACTGAAGCTTTCTTT

abundance: NA
v_gene: TRBV6-6
d_gene: NA
j_gene: TRBJ1-5
CDR3aa: CASSPRNQPQHF
CDR3nt: TGTGCCAGCAGCCCTCGTAATCAGCCCCAGCATTTT

abundance: few
v_gene: TRBV28
d_gene: TRBD1
j_gene: TRBJ1-6
CDR3aa: CASSTTGVWNPPLHF
CDR3nt: TGTGCCAGCAGCACAACAGGGGTCTGGAATCCACCCCTCCACTTT

abundance: NA
v_gene: TRBV18
d_gene: NA
j_gene: TRBJ2-3
CDR3aa: CASSLSSPADTQYF
CDR3nt: TGTGCCAGCTCACTAAGTTCGCCCGCAGATACGCAGTATTTT

abundance: once
v_gene: TRBV19
d_gene: NA
j_gene: TRBJ1-1
CDR3aa: CASSTAQRNTEAFF
CDR3nt: TGTGCCAGTAGTACAGCCCAGAGAAACACTGAAGCTTTCTTT

abundance: few
v_gene: TRBV7-9
d_gene: NA
j_gene: TRBJ1-1
CDR3aa: CASSPNRQMNTEAFF
CDR3nt: TGTGCCAGCAGCCCTAATCGTCAGATGAACACTGAAGCTTTCTTT

abundance: NA
v_gene: TRBV7-9
d_gene: NA
j_gene: TRBJ1-4
CDR3aa: CASTTGGGTNEKLFF
CDR3nt: TGTGCCAGCACCACCGGCGGGGGGACTAATGAAAAACTGTTTTTT

abundance: few
v_gene: TRBV10-3
d_gene: TRBD2
j_gene: TRBJ2-7
CDR3aa: CAIKDLAGPTYEQYF
CDR3nt: TGTGCCATCAAAGACCTAGCGGGCCCTACCTACGAGCAGTACTTC

abundance: NA
v_gene: TRBV2
d_gene: NA
j_gene: TRBJ2-5
CDR3aa: CASSATPETQYF
CDR3nt: TGTGCCAGCAGTGCTACCCCGGAGACCCAGTACTTC

abundance: few
v_gene: TRBV5-1
d_gene: NA
j_gene: TRBJ2-3
CDR3aa: CASSLGGSPDTQYF
CDR3nt: TGCGCCAGCAGCTTGGGGGGGAGCCCAGATACGCAGTATTTT

abundance: NA
v_gene: TRBV4-3
d_gene: TRBD1
j_gene: TRBJ1-6
CDR3aa: CASSQVQGALAYNSPLHF
CDR3nt: TGCGCCAGCAGCCAAGTCCAGGGGGCGCTGGCCTATAATTCACCCCTCCACTTT

abundance: medium-sized
v_gene: TRBV11-2
d_gene: NA
j_gene: TRBJ2-7
CDR3aa: CASSLVIGTYEQYF
CDR3nt: TGTGCCAGCAGCTTAGTTATCGGCACTTACGAGCAGTACTTC

abundance: NA
v_gene: TRBV7-3
d_gene: NA
j_gene: TRBJ1-5
CDR3aa: CASSLVGINQPQHF
CDR3nt: TGTGCCAGCAGCTTAGTTGGGATCAATCAGCCCCAGCATTTT

abundance: NA
v_gene: TRBV5-5
d_gene: TRBD1
j_gene: TRBJ1-2
CDR3aa: CASSLNRGLNYGYTF
CDR3nt: TGTGCCAGCAGCTTAAATAGGGGGCTTAACTATGGCTACACCTTC

abundance: NA
v_gene: TRBV6-6
d_gene: NA
j_gene: TRBJ1-1
CDR3aa: CASSLGWGNTEAFF
CDR3nt: TGTGCCAGCAGTCTTGGGTGGGGGAACACTGAAGCTTTCTTT

abundance: few
v_gene: TRBV6-1
d_gene: NA
j_gene: TRBJ1-6
CDR3aa: CASSDQQPGAGSPLHF
CDR3nt: TGTGCCAGCAGTGACCAACAGCCGGGGGCAGGATCACCCCTCCACTTT

abundance: NA
v_gene: TRBV18
d_gene: TRBD2
j_gene: TRBJ2-5
CDR3aa: CASSPASGRETQYF
CDR3nt: TGTGCCAGCTCACCAGCTAGCGGGAGGGAGACCCAGTACTTC

abundance: medium-sized
v_gene: TRBV2
d_gene: TRBD2
j_gene: TRBJ2-7
CDR3aa: CASSGGTRFVEQYF
CDR3nt: TGTGCCAGCAGTGGGGGGACTAGGTTTGTCGAGCAGTACTTC

abundance: NA
v_gene: TRBV7-8
d_gene: TRBD1
j_gene: TRBJ2-6
CDR3aa: CASSSTGAGANVLTF
CDR3nt: TGTGCCAGCAGCTCTACAGGGGCCGGGGCCAACGTCCTGACTTTC

abundance: NA
v_gene: TRBV15
d_gene: TRBD2
j_gene: TRBJ2-5
CDR3aa: CATSVGLAGDQETQYF
CDR3nt: TGTGCCACCAGCGTGGGACTAGCGGGGGACCAAGAGACCCAGTACTTC

abundance: NA
v_gene: TRBV6-1
d_gene: NA
j_gene: TRBJ1-2
CDR3aa: CASSEAYSLDGYTF
CDR3nt: TGTGCCAGCAGTGAAGCCTACAGTTTAGACGGCTACACCTTC

abundance: NA
v_gene: TRBV28
d_gene: NA
j_gene: TRBJ1-5
CDR3aa: CASSLFGQPQHF
CDR3nt: TGTGCCAGCAGTTTATTCGGTCAGCCCCAGCATTTT

abundance: NA
v_gene: TRBV6-6
d_gene: NA
j_gene: TRBJ2-6
CDR3aa: CASSYGSGANVLTF
CDR3nt: TGTGCCAGCAGTTACGGCTCTGGGGCCAACGTCCTGACTTTC

abundance: few
v_gene: TRBV9
d_gene: TRBD1
j_gene: TRBJ2-7
CDR3aa: CASSPGQGPYEQYF
CDR3nt: TGTGCCAGCAGCCCCGGACAGGGACCCTACGAGCAGTACTTC

abundance: medium-sized
v_gene: TRBV5-1
d_gene: TRBD1
j_gene: TRBJ2-2
CDR3aa: CASSLGGQGPGELFF
CDR3nt: TGCGCCAGCAGCTTGGGGGGACAGGGACCCGGGGAGCTGTTTTTT

abundance: few
v_gene: TRBV2
d_gene: TRBD1
j_gene: TRBJ2-5
CDR3aa: CASSDPGEPGGETQYF
CDR3nt: TGTGCCAGCAGTGACCCCGGGGAACCAGGGGGAGAGACCCAGTACTTC

abundance: once
v_gene: TRBV2
d_gene: NA
j_gene: TRBJ1-4
CDR3aa: CASTLSGYNEKLFF
CDR3nt: TGTGCCAGCACCCTTAGCGGATATAATGAAAAACTGTTTTTT

abundance: few
v_gene: TRBV29-1
d_gene: TRBD1
j_gene: TRBJ2-7
CDR3aa: CSAGQTYEQYF
CDR3nt: TGCAGCGCGGGACAGACCTACGAGCAGTACTTC

abundance: NA
v_gene: TRBV28
d_gene: TRBD1
j_gene: TRBJ1-5
CDR3aa: CASSLSGTGLNQPQHF
CDR3nt: TGTGCCAGCAGTCTCTCCGGGACAGGGCTCAATCAGCCCCAGCATTTT

abundance: NA
v_gene: TRBV18
d_gene: TRBD1
j_gene: TRBJ2-5
CDR3aa: CASSPSTGEKTQYF
CDR3nt: TGTGCCAGCTCACCATCGACAGGGGAAAAGACCCAGTACTTC

abundance: NA
v_gene: TRBV5-1
d_gene: NA
j_gene: TRBJ2-3
CDR3aa: CASRTLDTQYF
CDR3nt: TGCGCCAGCAGAACACTAGATACGCAGTATTTT

abundance: NA
v_gene: TRBV5-1
d_gene: NA
j_gene: TRBJ2-1
CDR3aa: CASSLDGGDEQFF
CDR3nt: TGCGCCAGCAGCTTGGACGGAGGGGATGAGCAGTTCTTC

abundance: NA
v_gene: TRBV11-3
d_gene: TRBD2
j_gene: TRBJ2-2
CDR3aa: CASSRGTSGRGGTGELFF
CDR3nt: TGTGCCAGCAGCCGCGGGACTAGCGGGAGAGGGGGGACCGGGGAGCTGTTTTTT

abundance: once
v_gene: TRBV28
d_gene: NA
j_gene: TRBJ1-2
CDR3aa: CASSWGSSNYGYTF
CDR3nt: TGTGCCAGCAGTTGGGGGTCCTCTAACTATGGCTACACCTTC

abundance: once
v_gene: TRBV10-2
d_gene: NA
j_gene: TRBJ2-5
CDR3aa: CASSESGAQKTQYF
CDR3nt: TGCGCCAGCAGTGAGTCAGGGGCGCAGAAGACCCAGTACTTC

abundance: few
v_gene: TRBV14
d_gene: NA
j_gene: TRBJ1-5
CDR3aa: CASSQDIPGTGNQPQHF
CDR3nt: TGTGCCAGCAGCCAAGATATCCCAGGTACGGGCAATCAGCCCCAGCATTTT

abundance: few
v_gene: TRBV5-1
d_gene: TRBD1
j_gene: TRBJ1-5
CDR3aa: CASSFGTANQPQHF
CDR3nt: TGCGCCAGCAGCTTCGGGACAGCTAATCAGCCCCAGCATTTT

abundance: NA
v_gene: TRBV6-5
d_gene: NA
j_gene: TRBJ2-3
CDR3aa: CASTSTVTDTQYF
CDR3nt: TGTGCCAGCACTTCCACGGTCACAGATACGCAGTATTTT

abundance: NA
v_gene: TRBV5-6
d_gene: NA
j_gene: TRBJ1-1
CDR3aa: CASSSSSRVDTEAFF
CDR3nt: TGTGCCAGCAGCTCCTCATCCCGGGTCGACACTGAAGCTTTCTTT